This record concerns one T cell receptor (beta chain) sequence. Its antigen is undetermined. The assay was immunoSEQ multiplex PCR, and TCRdb's table has in-frame clones only and misses some. This sample has some 150,000 clones; roughly 88% occur once, and the top ten carry roughly 16%. CDR1 and CDR2 (germline): MNHEY, SVGAGI. The CDR3 sequence is 15 residues long. V lost 6 bases to trimming and J lost 2 bases; unmatched junction nucleotides: 7. This sample is part of a study of T cell responses to AZD1222 COVID-19 vaccine. Study observations and caveats: Dominant at 160-218 and 743-854, vaccine-associated CD4 TCRs also spanned spike. The number of AZD1222 recipients seropositive at baseline was only 5 to 7. Repertoires were collected only later (after the peak T cell response had occurred). Rises in breadth and depth of Spike-specific TCRs came after two AZD1222 doses.

This TCR was recovered from an adult in good health. The sample was peripheral blood, taken on day 0 of AZD1222 vaccination. V is TRBV6-5 and J is TRBJ1-2; TRBD1 aligns across 9 bases. The CDR3 region has the DNA TGTGCCAGCAGAGCGGACAGGGGCAGCAACTATGGCTACACCTTC. This encodes CASRADRGSNYGYTF.